The 29 T cell receptor beta chains below were found in one sample sequenced in a study of cytomegalovirus exposure and HLA in healthy donors. PCR used 60 Vbeta primers and 13 Jbeta primers. The method was immunoSEQ multiplex PCR; TCRdb's version includes in-frame clones alone and lacks a portion of them. The sample has more than 200,000 clones, over 60% seen once. Sequencing was performed on PBMCs. Receptors were obtained from a young man in good health and CMV-seronegative.

V and J are TRBV10-3 and TRBJ1-6; 7 nucleotides line up with TRBD1. Germline V gives CDR1 ENHRY, CDR2 SYGVKD. The CDR3 totals 15 residues. With 4 bases clipped from V and 8 bases from J, the junction kept 8 bases outside the gene matches. The DNA of the CDR3 is TGTGCCATCAGTGGGCGACAGGGAGGTGATTCACCCCTCCACTTT. The encoded protein is CAISGRQGGDSPLHF.

J is TRBJ2-7 and V is TRBV11-3; D is perhaps TRBD1 (5 bases). The CDR3 spans 14 residues. Deletions cut 5 bases from V and 4 bases from J, with 15 bases between. Germline CDR1 is SGHNT and CDR2 is YENEEA. CDR3 residues: CASSLRGSGYEQYF. CDR3 in DNA: TGTGCCAGCAGCCTAAGGGGATCCGGATACGAGCAGTACTTC.

This rearrangement joins TRBV4-1 to TRBJ1-5; D uncertain. The ends were cut back, 2 bases at V and 4 bases at J, with 6 bases in the middle. The CDR3 is made up of 13 amino acids. CDR1 is MGHRA, CDR2 YSYEKL, per germline. The CDR3 sequence: CASSQSENQPQHF. The CDR3 bases are TGCGCCAGCAGCCAAAGCGAGAATCAGCCCCAGCATTTT.

V usage is TRBV7-9 and J usage is TRBJ1-2; possible D gene TRBD1, 5 bases. The germline V gene encodes CDR1 SEHNR and CDR2 FQNEAQ (reference sequence). V lost 6 bases and J 0 bases, leaving 20 bases between the germline ends. The CDR3 totals 17 residues. Here the CDR3 DNA reads TGTGCCAGCAGTTGGGTGGATACAGGCGGAGCTAACTATGGCTACACCTTC. It is translated as CASSWVDTGGANYGYTF.

The rearrangement uses TRBV9 and TRBJ1-4; D is perhaps TRBD1 (6 bases). The CDR3 has 14 residues. The V and J ends lost 1 base and 6 bases respectively, with 10 bases between them. Germline V lookup: CDR1 SGDLS, CDR2 YYNGEE. In nucleotides, the CDR3 is TGTGCCAGCAGCGTATCGGCAGGGGATGAAAAACTGTTTTTT. Its protein is CASSVSAGDEKLFF. Full variable domain (missing parts from reference TRBV9 and TRBJ1-4): DSGVTQTPKHLITATGQRVTLRCSPRSGDLSVYWYQQSLDQGLQFLIQYYNGEERAKGNILERFSAQQFPDLHSELNLSSLELGDSALYFCASSVSAGDEKLFFGSGTQLSVL.

This clone occurred a few times. The chain has TRBV7-9 and TRBJ1-2; 7 bases agree with TRBD1. This CDR3 region has 15 residues. V trimming: 1 base; J trimming: 4 bases; junction bases outside the gene matches: 6. Germline-derived CDR1 and CDR2 are SEHNR and FQNEAQ (reference sequence). Here the CDR3 DNA reads TGTGCCAGCAGCTTAGTTGGAGGGACAGCCTATGGCTACACCTTC. Encoded protein: CASSLVGGTAYGYTF.

On this clone: Other DNA sequences of this sample code for an identical CDR3. The chain is built from TRBV18 and TRBJ1-1; a possible D gene is TRBD1 (5 bases). The CDR3 length is 13 residues. Trimming shortened V by 3 bases and J by 1 base, and 6 bases separated the two germline ends. CDR1 is KGHSH and CDR2 is LQKENI in the germline V gene. The CDR3 DNA sequence: TGTGCCAGCTCACCGGGGGGGAACACTGAAGCTTTCTTT. This gives the protein CASSPGGNTEAFF.

V usage is TRBV18 and J usage is TRBJ2-1, with 7 bases that match TRBD1. Germline loops: CDR1 KGHSH, CDR2 LQKENI. Unmatched junction bases numbered 5, after V lost 3 bases and J lost 0 bases. The CDR3 is made up of 16 amino acids. The CDR3 protein is CASSPGQLSSYNEQFF. The CDR3 DNA is TGTGCCAGCTCACCGGGACAGTTAAGCTCCTACAATGAGCAGTTCTTC.

The genes are TRBV30 and TRBJ2-1; TRBD2 agrees at 10 bases. Germline assignment: CDR1 GTSNPN and CDR2 SVGIG (reference sequence). This CDR3 has 17 residues. The V gene end was trimmed by 0 bases and the J gene end by 2 bases; junction bases not matched to a gene: 7. CDR3 amino acids: CAWSVSRTSGPYNEQFF. The CDR3 DNA sequence: TGTGCCTGGAGTGTAAGCCGGACTAGCGGACCCTACAATGAGCAGTTCTTC.

The chain carries TRBV25-1 and TRBJ2-7; 7 nucleotides line up with TRBD1. J gave up 3 bases and V 3 bases, and 5 bases lay outside the gene matches. This CDR3 has 14 residues. Germline lookup yields CDR1 MGHDK and CDR2 SYGVNS. CDR3 coding DNA: TGTGCCAGCAGTGACTCGGGACAGCACTACGAGCAGTACTTC. Its protein is CASSDSGQHYEQYF.

J is TRBJ1-1 and V is TRBV20-1; D is undetermined. Trimming left V 5 bases short and J 5 bases short, with 9 bases between. The CDR3 contains 11 residues. Germline V CDR1 and CDR2: DFQATT, SNEGSKA (reference sequence). The CDR3 nucleotides are TGCAGTGCTTACGGAGTGACTGAAGCTTTCTTT. The encoded protein is CSAYGVTEAFF.

The chain has TRBV10-3 and TRBJ2-3, with TRBD2 identical over 13 bases. The V and J ends lost 9 bases and 4 bases, in that order; junction bases with no gene match: 4. The CDR3 totals 14 residues. Germline CDR1 is ENHRY and CDR2 is SYGVKD. Here the CDR3 DNA reads TGTGCCATAGGGACTAGCGGGAACGCAGATACGCAGTATTTT. It is translated as CAIGTSGNADTQYF.

V is TRBV7-2 and J is TRBJ1-1, with D perhaps matching TRBD1 (5 bases). Trimming removed 7 bases from V and 1 base from J, with 16 bases in between. Germline V gives CDR1 SGHTA, CDR2 FQGNSA. The length of the CDR3 is 15 residues. CDR3 in DNA: TGTGCCAGCACCCTAGGGAGGGGTGAGAACACTGAAGCTTTCTTT. It encodes CASTLGRGENTEAFF.

The chain couples TRBV27 to TRBJ1-1, with 8 bases matching TRBD1. Germline-derived CDR1 and CDR2 are MNHEY and SMNVEV (reference sequence). The CDR3 is 14 amino acids. Germline trimming cut 4 bases from V and 6 bases from J; bases unmatched to any gene: 7. The CDR3 loop is CASSSDNRGAEAFF. In DNA, the CDR3 is TGTGCCAGCAGTTCCGATAACAGGGGGGCTGAAGCTTTCTTT.

This clone was observed a handful of times. As DNA, the CDR3 is TGTGCCAGCAGCTTATATGGGACTAGCGGGACTAACAATGAGCAGTTCTTC. It yields the protein CASSLYGTSGTNNEQFF. V and J are TRBV7-2 and TRBJ2-1; 13 nucleotides agree with TRBD2. Germline CDR1 SGHTA, CDR2 FQGNSA. The CDR3 covers 17 residues. The V and J ends lost 2 bases and 5 bases, in that order; junction bases with no gene match: 6.

The rearrangement uses TRBV7-8 and TRBJ2-7, with D possibly being TRBD1 (6 bases). Germline V gives CDR1 SGHVS, CDR2 FQNEAQ. Trimming pared 5 bases from V and 4 bases from J, leaving 12 bases between. The CDR3 contains 13 residues. The CDR3 protein is CASSEGDGYEQYF. CDR3 DNA sequence: TGTGCCAGCAGCGAGGGGGACGGATACGAGCAGTACTTC.

The chain uses TRBV4-3 and TRBJ2-7; perhaps TRBD2 as D (5 bases). V lost 0 bases and J 6 bases, leaving 9 bases between the germline ends. Germline V gene lookup returns CDR1 LGHNA and CDR2 YSLEER. The CDR3 is 13 residues long. The chain's CDR3 is CASSQDRAGEQYF. In DNA, the CDR3 is TGCGCCAGCAGCCAAGATAGGGCGGGCGAGCAGTACTTC.

The gene calls are TRBV30 and TRBJ2-3; 10 positions agree with TRBD2. CDR3 length: 16 residues. J was trimmed by 5 bases and V by 2 bases; bases with no gene match: 10. From germline, CDR1 is GTSNPN and CDR2 SVGIG (reference sequence). Written as DNA, the CDR3 is TGTGCCTGGAGTCCCCTCAGCGGGAGGGCCCGAGATACGCAGTATTTT. Translated: CAWSPLSGRARDTQYF.

The gene calls are TRBV4-2 and TRBJ2-5; 10 bases are shared with TRBD1. The J call may be wrong; the DNA end is better matched by TRBJ2-7. The CDR3 is made up of 17 amino acids. Germline V lookup: CDR1 LGHNA, CDR2 YNFKEQ. The CDR3 nucleotides are TGTGCCAGCAGCCGCGGGACAGGGGTCGGCGGGTCCTACGAGCAGTACTTC. Its translation: CASSRGTGVGGSYEQYF.

The chain has TRBV7-9 and TRBJ2-5; possible D gene TRBD2, 5 bases. Trimming pared 1 base from V and 4 bases from J, leaving 10 bases between. The CDR3 is made up of 14 amino acids. Looked up from germline, CDR1 is SEHNR and CDR2 is FQNEAQ (reference sequence). CDR3 in amino acids: CASSLVGASETQYF. CDR3 in DNA: TGTGCCAGCAGCTTAGTGGGAGCTTCAGAGACCCAGTACTTC. Using reference TRBV7-9 and TRBJ2-5 for the parts outside the CDR3, the full variable domain is DTGVSQNPRHKITKRGQNVTFRCDPISEHNRLYWYRQTLGQGPEFLTYFQNEAQLEKSRLLSDRFSAERPKGSFSTLEIQRTEQGDSAMYLCASSLVGASETQYFGPGTRLLVL.

The chain joins TRBV6-6 to TRBJ2-4, with 10 bases matching TRBD2. Looked up from germline, CDR1 is MNHNY and CDR2 is SVGAGI (reference sequence). The CDR3 extends over 15 amino acids. J was trimmed by 6 bases and V by 7 bases; bases with no gene match: 9. The DNA for the CDR3 is TGTGCCAGCACCGAGTCGTCTAGCGGGGGAAACATTCAGTACTTC. Its protein product is CASTESSSGGNIQYF.

CDR3 sequence: CASSPLGGRAYEQYF. The CDR3 DNA reads as TGTGCCAGCTCACCTCTAGGAGGGAGGGCCTACGAGCAGTACTTC. The chain employs TRBV18 and TRBJ2-5; 7 bases are a match to TRBD2. Near its end, the DNA agrees better with TRBJ2-7, so the J call may be wrong. The CDR3 is made up of 15 amino acids. CDR1 and CDR2 (germline): KGHSH, LQKENI.

The chain combines TRBV7-8 with TRBJ1-2, with 10 bases fitting TRBD1. The CDR3 spans 16 residues. CDR1 SGHVS and CDR2 FQNEAQ come from the germline V gene. V dropped 5 bases and J dropped 7; count of bases not matched to a gene: 13. The CDR3 nucleotides read TGTGCCAGCAGCGCGGGACAGGGGCCGGGGGCAGGTGGCTACACCTTC. Its protein is CASSAGQGPGAGGYTF.

This chain joins TRBV15 and TRBJ2-7, with D maybe TRBD1 (6 bases). Trimming stripped 5 bases from V and 4 bases from J, with 21 bases between. The CDR3 is made up of 16 amino acids. Germline CDR1 and CDR2: LNHNV and YYDKDF (reference sequence). This chain's CDR3 is CATSETTAGVWYEQYF. The CDR3 DNA sequence: TGTGCCACCAGCGAGACCACCGCAGGGGTTTGGTACGAGCAGTACTTC.

The rearrangement uses TRBV6-5 and TRBJ2-1; weak D call: TRBD1 (6 bases). The germline V and J ends were trimmed by 2 bases and 7 bases, with 9 bases remaining between them. Per the germline V gene, CDR1 is MNHEY and CDR2 is SVGAGI. This CDR3 contains 13 residues. For the CDR3, the DNA is TGTGCCAGCAGTTACGCAACAGGGAATGAGCAGTTCTTC. This translates into CASSYATGNEQFF.

In the case of this clone: Additional DNA sequences in this sample encode the identical CDR3. This sequence joins TRBV13 and TRBJ2-5, with 8 bases fitting TRBD2. J was trimmed by 5 bases and V by 3 bases; bases with no gene match: 8. The CDR3 sequence is 15 residues long. In germline, CDR1 is PRHDT, CDR2 FYEKMQ (reference sequence). CDR3 protein: CASSFSLAGGETQYF. The CDR3 DNA sequence: TGTGCCAGCAGCTTCTCCCTAGCGGGTGGGGAGACCCAGTACTTC.

The J gene is TRBJ1-5, the V gene TRBV19, with D maybe TRBD1 (5 bases). CDR3 length: 15 residues. V was trimmed by 6 bases and J by 0 bases, leaving 12 bases between them. Germline CDR1 is LNHDA and CDR2 is SQIVND (reference sequence). In DNA, the CDR3 is TGTGCCAGTAGATTAGGGGCGGATAGCAATCAGCCCCAGCATTTT. Translating it yields CASRLGADSNQPQHF. Based on the CDR3 plus reference TRBV19 and TRBJ1-5, the full variable domain is DGGITQSPKYLFRKEGQNVTLSCEQNLNHDAMYWYRQDPGQGLRLIYYSQIVNDFQKGDIAEGYSVSREKKESFPLTVTSAQKNPTAFYLCASRLGADSNQPQHFGDGTRLSIL.

The chain joins TRBV2 to TRBJ2-5; 12 bases match TRBD1. The CDR3 contains 15 residues. Germline V lookup: CDR1 SNHLY, CDR2 FYNNEI. Trimming at V came to 4 bases and at J to 4 bases, leaving 4 bases not matched to a gene. This CDR3 is CASSAGTGGGETQYF. CDR3 nucleotide sequence: TGTGCCAGCAGTGCAGGGACAGGGGGCGGAGAGACCCAGTACTTC.

As regards this clone: One end of the junction fails to match germline, which may point to a read error. The V call is TRBV2, the J call TRBJ2-3; tentative D call: TRBD2 (5 bases). Germline assignment: CDR1 SNHLY and CDR2 FYNNEI. The CDR3 totals 15 residues. CDR3 residues: CASRARLDSTHTQYF. The CDR3 coding sequence is TGTGCCAGCAGGGCACGGCTGGACTCCACACATACGCAGTATTTT.